The clone carrying this TCR beta chain has just a few counts. Unique molecular identifiers tagged the TCRbeta library. TCRdb reanalysed the PCR reads using MiXCR and keeps one entry per CDR3 protein. The data show 400,000 to 500,000 distinct CDR3 sequences, roughly a tenth seen once. The data are from a study of T-cell reconstitution after alpha-beta-depleted transplantation in children. The CDR3 sequence is 13 residues long. Trimming took off 3 bases at V and 0 bases at J, with 8 bases between the two ends. Germline loops: CDR1 DFQATT, CDR2 SNEGSKA (reference sequence). This material consisted of PBMCs from the stem cell graft donor, taken from the stem cell graft. This receptor was taken from a human donor who donated a stem cell graft to a child with acute myeloid leukemia. The chain is built from TRBV20-1 and TRBJ1-2; D uncertain. The CDR3 reads CSARNRPNYGYTF. CDR3 nucleotides: TGCAGTGCTAGGAACCGCCCTAACTATGGCTACACCTTC.